This TCR beta chain came from a study of blood T cell repertoires in COVID-19. The wider study: Both acute and convalescent COVID-19 samples were obtained from the United States, Italy and Spain. Sources were T cells, B-cell-depleted T cells, or PBMCs; the material itself was cDNA or gDNA.

Clones were sequenced by immunoSEQ multiplex PCR, and TCRdb holds only the in-frame ones, with some missing. The sample records about 210,000 clones, about 84% being singletons. The study recruited people aged roughly 18 to 95 years across approximately 24 US areas. Participants' own reports of clinical history determined their cohort assignment. The trim removed 7 bases at V and 7 bases at J, leaving 5 bases unmatched. Germline V lookup: CDR1 SGHRS, CDR2 YFSETQ. The CDR3 sequence is 13 residues long. The sequenced material came from PBMCs or T cells enriched from blood (not recorded which). The receptor was isolated from a man aged 25 to 45 with acute COVID-19. The chain employs TRBV5-1 and TRBJ2-2, with TRBD2 identical over 9 bases. Here the CDR3 reads CASAGGFDGELFF. The CDR3 bases are TGCGCCAGCGCGGGAGGGTTTGACGGGGAGCTGTTTTTT. Full variable domain (missing parts from reference TRBV5-1 and TRBJ2-2): KAGVTQTPRYLIKTRGQQVTLSCSPISGHRSVSWYQQTPGQGLQFLFEYFSETQRNKGNFPGRFSGRQFSNSRSEMNVSTLELGDSALYLCASAGGFDGELFFGEGSRLTVL.